Described below is a single TCR beta chain sequence and its context. No antigen is known for it. CDR3 size: 13 residues. The germline V and J ends were trimmed by 1 base and 7 bases, with 11 bases remaining between them. Germline V gives CDR1 ENHRY, CDR2 SYGVKD. The data belong to a study of beta chain features in type 1 diabetes. Study findings and constraints: Sequencing used cDNA, and cells with high TCR expression could therefore be over-represented.

Expressed TCRB transcripts were sequenced, since all the RNA that had been isolated was reverse transcribed. Sequenced by immunoSEQ multiplex PCR; TCRdb stores in-frame clones only, minus some. Found here are 37,000 or so clones, around 48% of them singletons; the top ten hold around 0.78%. Specimen: central memory CD4+ T cells from blood. The chain employs TRBV10-3 and TRBJ2-7, with no clear D. The sequence came from a young woman in good health. CDR3 DNA sequence: TGTGCCATCAGTGAGTTACGACATAGGGAGCAGTACTTC. Amino acids: CAISELRHREQYF.